This passage covers 27 T cell receptor beta chains from one sample sequenced in a study of T-cell reconstitution after alpha-beta-depleted transplantation in children (dated by TCRdb to about 2016). Library generation was performed with PCR. The sequencer listed for this sample is Illumina HiSeq 2500. To normalize quantification of the TCRbeta repertoire, the TCR libraries were built with molecular barcoding that relied on unique molecular identifiers. The raw public reads went through TCRdb reprocessing: fastp at Q25, MiXCR clone calling, in-frame beta chains kept. CDR3 protein sequences are deduplicated, and each keeps its most common genes and DNA. This sample gives approximately 250,000 distinct CDR3 sequences in total; 25% of them show up just once. Clones ranked in the top ten supply roughly 2.5% of the sample. In the paper's terms, the treatment or condition label means: allogeneic hematopoietic cell transplantation with graft depleted of TCRalphabeta T cells and CD19 B cells.

The sequences come from PBMCs, collected before TCRalphabeta/CD19-depleted stem cell transplant. These receptors were collected from a girl under 10 years old with Fanconi anemia, due to receive a stem cell transplant.

This chain connects TRBV19 to TRBJ2-7; D perhaps matches TRBD1 (5 bases). This CDR3 has 15 residues. V was pared by 4 bases and J by 0 bases, with 13 bases between. Germline values: CDR1 LNHDA, CDR2 SQIVND (reference sequence). The chain's CDR3 is CASSTLAGSSYEQYF. In DNA form, the CDR3 reads TGTGCCAGTAGTACCCTGGCAGGGTCCTCCTACGAGCAGTACTTC.

The sample holds one count of this clonotype. The chain couples TRBV5-6 to TRBJ2-5; 8 bases fit TRBD2. CDR1 is SGHDT, CDR2 YYEEEE, per germline. The CDR3 extends over 14 amino acids. Trimming took 2 bases from V and 4 from J; bases not matched to a gene: 4. CDR3 loop: CASSFGLARETQYF. The DNA of the CDR3 is TGTGCCAGCAGCTTTGGACTAGCCAGAGAGACCCAGTACTTC.

The CDR3 bases are TGCAGTGCCCAGAGAGCGATGAACACTGAAGCTTTCTTT. Amino acids: CSAQRAMNTEAFF. V gene TRBV20-1 combines with J gene TRBJ1-1; D remains unclear. This CDR3 region has 13 residues. CDR1 and CDR2 (germline): DFQATT, SNEGSKA (reference sequence). V lost 6 bases and J 0 bases, leaving 11 bases between the germline ends.

This clonotype was seen many times. The chain combines TRBV6-5 with TRBJ2-3, with TRBD2 as a possible D gene (6 bases). There are 15 residues in the CDR3. The V end lost 6 bases, the J end lost 0 bases, and 13 bases lay between the germline ends. In germline, CDR1 is MNHEY, CDR2 SVGAGI. CDR3 region: CASSQVAASTDTQYF. CDR3 DNA sequence: TGTGCCAGCAGCCAGGTAGCGGCTAGCACAGATACGCAGTATTTT.

The chain carries TRBV5-1 and TRBJ2-2, with D perhaps TRBD2 (5 bases). The CDR3 length is 16 residues. Germline V gene data show CDR1 as SGHRS and CDR2 as YFSETQ. V shed 2 bases and J shed 0 bases, with 11 bases lying between them. This CDR3 reads CASSFGIASNTGELFF. CDR3 DNA: TGCGCCAGCAGCTTTGGGATAGCGTCGAACACCGGGGAGCTGTTTTTT.

This clonotype was found a few times. The rearrangement uses TRBV20-1 and TRBJ2-1, with TRBD2 matching over 7 bases. V lost 6 bases and J lost 2; bases outside the gene matches: 10. The germline gives CDR1 DFQATT, CDR2 SNEGSKA (reference sequence). The CDR3 contains 15 residues. CDR3 in DNA: TGCAGTGCGCCAAGCGGGGCCGGAACCTACAATGAGCAGTTCTTC. Its translation: CSAPSGAGTYNEQFF.

The genes are TRBV20-1 and TRBJ2-1; D is undetermined. CDR1 and CDR2 from the germline V gene are DFQATT and SNEGSKA (reference sequence). The CDR3 is 10 amino acids. With 8 bases removed from V and 5 bases from J, the gap between germline ends came to 7 bases. This chain's CDR3 is CSLLNNEQFF. CDR3 DNA sequence: TGCAGTCTACTCAACAATGAGCAGTTCTTC.

V gene TRBV5-5 combines with J gene TRBJ2-1; no definite D call. Trimming took 0 bases from V and 0 from J, leaving 16 bases between them. The CDR3 covers 18 residues. Germline CDR1 and CDR2: SGHKS and YYEKEE (reference sequence). The CDR3, as DNA: TGTGCCAGCAGCTTGGTTGGAAAGCTACCTAGCTCCTACAATGAGCAGTTCTTC. This translates into CASSLVGKLPSSYNEQFF.

The genes are TRBV9 and TRBJ2-1; the match to TRBD2 covers 8 bases. CDR1 is SGDLS and CDR2 is YYNGEE in the germline V gene. With 2 bases clipped from V and 6 bases from J, the junction kept 7 bases outside the gene matches. This CDR3 region has 15 residues. The chain's CDR3 is CASSVVSGRINEQFF. CDR3 coding DNA: TGTGCCAGCAGCGTTGTCAGCGGGAGAATCAATGAGCAGTTCTTC.

The V call is TRBV29-1, the J call TRBJ2-2; a possible D gene is TRBD2 (5 bases). CDR3 length: 14 residues. CDR1 SQVTM and CDR2 ANQGSEA come from the germline V gene. V was trimmed by 7 bases and J by 4 bases, leaving 16 bases between them. The CDR3 DNA reads as TGCAGCGCCAGCGGACCTTACCCCACCGGGGAGCTGTTTTTT. Translating gives CSASGPYPTGELFF.

The rearrangement joins TRBV6-1 to TRBJ2-5, with D hard to call. From germline, CDR1 is MNHNS and CDR2 SASEGT. The CDR3 is 16 residues long. Trimming shortened V by 5 bases and J by 0 bases, and 16 bases separated the two germline ends. CDR3 sequence reads: CASSRFQEIYQETQYF. For the CDR3, the DNA is TGTGCCAGCAGTCGCTTTCAGGAGATCTACCAAGAGACCCAGTACTTC.

This clonotype appeared once. The chain employs TRBV7-2 and TRBJ2-7; D ambiguous. The CDR3 covers 14 residues. CDR1 and CDR2 (germline): SGHTA, FQGNSA. Between the trimmed V and J ends, which lost 5 bases and 1 base, there was a span of 12 bases. CDR3 sequence: CASSALRFSYEQYF. The CDR3, as DNA: TGTGCCAGCAGCGCCCTGAGGTTTTCCTACGAGCAGTACTTC.

This clonotype appeared many times. The rearrangement joins TRBV29-1 to TRBJ2-5; TRBD1 agrees at 9 bases. Germline values: CDR1 SQVTM, CDR2 ANQGSEA. The CDR3 contains 14 residues. The ends lost 3 bases at V and 4 bases at J; junction bases unmatched: 6. Written as DNA, the CDR3 is TGCAGCGTTGACAAGGGACAGGGCGGAGAGACCCAGTACTTC. Residues: CSVDKGQGGETQYF. The entire variable domain, with the rest obtained from reference TRBV29-1 and TRBJ2-5, is as follows: SAVISQKPSRDICQRGTSLTIQCQVDSQVTMMFWYRQQPGQSLTLIATANQGSEATYESGFVIDKFPISRPNLTFSTLTVSNMSPEDSSIYLCSVDKGQGGETQYFGPGTRLLVL.

The chain couples TRBV11-2 to TRBJ2-1; the D is unclear. This CDR3 region has 15 residues. Germline V gene lookup returns CDR1 SGHAT and CDR2 FQNNGV. V shed 0 bases and J shed 2 bases, with 8 bases lying between them. CDR3 sequence reads: CASSLDRRPYNEQFF. For the CDR3, the DNA is TGTGCCAGCAGCTTAGATCGTCGGCCCTACAATGAGCAGTTCTTC.

This clonotype was counted ten times or more. The chain joins TRBV5-1 to TRBJ2-1; the match to TRBD2 covers 10 bases. V lost 2 bases, J lost 9 bases, and 8 bases stayed unmatched. The CDR3 covers 15 residues. The germline V gene has CDR1 SGHRS and CDR2 YFSETQ. DNA of the CDR3: TGCGCCAGCAGCTTCTCTAGCGGGAGTATAAGTGAGCAGTTCTTC. It specifies CASSFSSGSISEQFF.

This clonotype was seen only a few times. The V and J genes are TRBV20-1 and TRBJ1-6; no clear D gene. Germline CDR1 DFQATT, CDR2 SNEGSKA (reference sequence). V lost 5 bases and J lost 10, with 12 bases in between. This CDR3 comprises 12 residues. The CDR3 nucleotides read TGCAGTGCTGCGCAGTCTCGGTCACCCCTCCACTTT. As protein: CSAAQSRSPLHF.

This clonotype has at least ten counts. The chain links TRBV10-3 to TRBJ2-7; possible D gene TRBD1, 6 bases. CDR3 length equals 15 residues. Germline V gene data show CDR1 as ENHRY and CDR2 as SYGVKD. Trimming stripped 6 bases from V and 4 bases from J, with 19 bases between. The CDR3 DNA reads as TGTGCCATCAGGAAAGACACAGGGATCCTTTACGAGCAGTACTTC. Translation gives CAIRKDTGILYEQYF.

The V call is TRBV29-1, the J call TRBJ1-2; D possibly corresponds to TRBD1 (6 bases). V was clipped by 5 bases and J by 1 base, with 14 bases between them. The CDR3 extends over 14 amino acids. The V gene's germline CDR1 is SQVTM and CDR2 ANQGSEA. The CDR3 DNA is TGCAGCGTTATTCGAGGGGGAGATAACTATGGCTACACCTTC. It specifies CSVIRGGDNYGYTF.

This clonotype was counted only a few times. The rearrangement uses TRBV6-5 and TRBJ2-1, with TRBD1 matching over 10 bases. Germline V gene sequence: CDR1 MNHEY, CDR2 SVGAGI. Trimming cost V 2 bases and J 7 bases; bases outside gene matches: 2. There are 14 residues in the CDR3. The CDR3 spells CASSYVGQGNEQFF. The CDR3 DNA reads as TGTGCCAGCAGTTACGTGGGACAGGGGAATGAGCAGTTCTTC.

The V and J genes are TRBV7-6 and TRBJ2-7; D unclear. The CDR3 runs to 15 residues. CDR1 and CDR2 (germline): SGHVS, FNYEAQ. Trimming cost V 1 base and J 0 bases, with 10 bases left between them. The CDR3 DNA reads TGTGCCAGCAGCTTAGAGGCGGATCCCTCCTACGAGCAGTACTTC. Its protein is CASSLEADPSYEQYF.

CDR3 in amino acids: CSASISRGNTEAFF. The DNA of the CDR3 is TGCAGTGCTAGCATAAGCCGGGGGAACACTGAAGCTTTCTTT. The gene calls are TRBV20-1 and TRBJ1-1; D not certain. Trimming took off 3 bases at V and 1 base at J, with 12 bases between the two ends. The germline CDR1 and CDR2 sequences are DFQATT and SNEGSKA (reference sequence). The CDR3 consists of 14 residues.

The chain employs TRBV11-3 and TRBJ2-1; D not resolved. The CDR3 has 13 residues. CDR1 and CDR2 (germline): SGHNT, YENEEA. Deletions cut 1 base from V and 10 bases from J, with 11 bases between. CDR3 sequence: CASSLVRSVEQFF. CDR3 bases: TGTGCCAGCAGCTTAGTTAGAAGCGTCGAGCAGTTCTTC.

This clonotype was recorded many times. The CDR3 DNA reads TGCAGTGCCGATAGCTCCTACAATGAGCAGTTCTTC. Amino acid sequence: CSADSSYNEQFF. The chain recombines TRBV20-1 with TRBJ2-1; D not certain. This CDR3 is built from 12 residues. V dropped 6 bases and J dropped 0 bases, with 6 bases sitting between them. Germline V gene lookup returns CDR1 DFQATT and CDR2 SNEGSKA (reference sequence).

Only a few counts were recorded for this clonotype. The genes are TRBV29-1 and TRBJ1-1; D unresolved. In germline, CDR1 is SQVTM, CDR2 ANQGSEA. The CDR3 spans 11 residues. Trimming shortened V by 7 bases and J by 9 bases, and 15 bases separated the two germline ends. This CDR3 reads CSDTTESKAFF. CDR3 nucleotides: TGCAGCGACACAACAGAGTCAAAAGCTTTCTTT. The full variable domain, its missing parts supplied by reference TRBV29-1 and TRBJ1-1, is SAVISQKPSRDICQRGTSLTIQCQVDSQVTMMFWYRQQPGQSLTLIATANQGSEATYESGFVIDKFPISRPNLTFSTLTVSNMSPEDSSIYLCSDTTESKAFFGQGTRLTVV.

The table lists this clonotype with many counts. The chain uses TRBV29-1 and TRBJ2-1, with D possibly matching TRBD2 (5 bases). V dropped 6 bases and J dropped 8 bases, with 11 bases sitting between them. There are 11 residues in the CDR3. CDR1 SQVTM and CDR2 ANQGSEA come from the germline V gene. CDR3 sequence (DNA): TGCAGCGTGGCCCTAGCCCATGAGCAGTTCTTC. This gives the protein CSVALAHEQFF.

The V and J genes are TRBV7-2 and TRBJ2-1; D ambiguous. The CDR3 sequence is 13 residues long. V was clipped by 10 bases and J by 5 bases, with 15 bases between them. In germline, CDR1 is SGHTA, CDR2 FQGNSA. CDR3 nucleotide sequence: TGTGCCAATTCGTTGTCGCGGCACAATGAGCAGTTCTTC. Translated: CANSLSRHNEQFF.

This clonotype has ten or more counts. The chain carries TRBV29-1 and TRBJ1-2, with TRBD1 identical over 8 bases. V gave up 1 base and J gave up 8 bases; unmatched junction bases: 12. The CDR3 consists of 15 residues. Looked up from germline, CDR1 is SQVTM and CDR2 is ANQGSEA. This CDR3 is CSVEGPGGAPRGYTF. The DNA for the CDR3 is TGCAGCGTTGAAGGGCCAGGGGGCGCCCCCAGGGGCTACACCTTC.